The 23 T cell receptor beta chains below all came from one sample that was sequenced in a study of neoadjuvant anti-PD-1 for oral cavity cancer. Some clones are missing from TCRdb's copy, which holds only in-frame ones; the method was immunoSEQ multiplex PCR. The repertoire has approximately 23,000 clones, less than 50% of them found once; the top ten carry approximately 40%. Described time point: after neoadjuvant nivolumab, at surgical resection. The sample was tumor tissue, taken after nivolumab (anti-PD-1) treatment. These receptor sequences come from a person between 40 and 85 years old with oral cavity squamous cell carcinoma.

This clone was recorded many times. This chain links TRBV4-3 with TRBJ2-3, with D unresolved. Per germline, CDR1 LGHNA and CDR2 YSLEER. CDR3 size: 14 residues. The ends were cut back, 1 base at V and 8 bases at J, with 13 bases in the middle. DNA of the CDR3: TGCGCCAGCAGCCAAGCGAGTTATGCTATTACGCAGTATTTT. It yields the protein CASSQASYAITQYF.

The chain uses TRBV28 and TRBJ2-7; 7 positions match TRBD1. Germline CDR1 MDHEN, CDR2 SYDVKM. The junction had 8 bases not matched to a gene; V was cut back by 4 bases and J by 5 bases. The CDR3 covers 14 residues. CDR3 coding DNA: TGTGCCAGCAGTTCTACAGGGGTGGGCGACGAGCAGTACTTC. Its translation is CASSSTGVGDEQYF. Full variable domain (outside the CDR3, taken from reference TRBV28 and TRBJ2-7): DVKVTQSSRYLVKRTGEKVFLECVQDMDHENMFWYRQDPGLGLRLIYFSYDVKMKEKGDIPEGYSVSREKKERFSLILESASTNQTSMYLCASSSTGVGDEQYFGPGTRLTVT.

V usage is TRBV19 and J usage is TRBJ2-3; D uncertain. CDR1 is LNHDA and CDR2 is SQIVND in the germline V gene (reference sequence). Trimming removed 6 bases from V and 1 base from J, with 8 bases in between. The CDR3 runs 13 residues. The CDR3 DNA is TGTGCCAGTAGCCCCCTTGGCACAGATACGCAGTATTTT. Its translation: CASSPLGTDTQYF.

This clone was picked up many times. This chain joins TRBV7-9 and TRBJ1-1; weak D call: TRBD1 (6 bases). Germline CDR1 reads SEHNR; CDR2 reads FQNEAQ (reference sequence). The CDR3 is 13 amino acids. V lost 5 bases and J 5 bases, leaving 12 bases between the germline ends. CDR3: CASSPGQLTEAFF. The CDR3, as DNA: TGTGCCAGCAGCCCTGGACAGTTGACTGAAGCTTTCTTT.

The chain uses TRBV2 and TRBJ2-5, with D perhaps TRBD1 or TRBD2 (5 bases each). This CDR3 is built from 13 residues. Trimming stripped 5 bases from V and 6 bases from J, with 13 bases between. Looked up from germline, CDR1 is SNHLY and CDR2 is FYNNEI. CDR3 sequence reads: CASSSQGAKTQYF. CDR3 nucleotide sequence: TGTGCCAGCAGTTCTCAGGGAGCGAAGACCCAGTACTTC.

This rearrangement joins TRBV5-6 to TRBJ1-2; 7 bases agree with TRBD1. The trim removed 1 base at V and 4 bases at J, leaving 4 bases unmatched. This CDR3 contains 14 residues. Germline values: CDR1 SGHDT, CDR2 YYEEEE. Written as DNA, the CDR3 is TGTGCCAGCAGCTTGACAGGGGAGGGCTATGGCTACACCTTC. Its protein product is CASSLTGEGYGYTF.

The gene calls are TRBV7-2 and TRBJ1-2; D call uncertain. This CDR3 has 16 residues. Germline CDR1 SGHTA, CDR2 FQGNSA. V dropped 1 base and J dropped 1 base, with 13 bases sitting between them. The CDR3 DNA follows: TGTGCCAGCAGCTTAGGAGGGAGGGTGGGTAACTATGGCTACACCTTC. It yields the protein CASSLGGRVGNYGYTF.

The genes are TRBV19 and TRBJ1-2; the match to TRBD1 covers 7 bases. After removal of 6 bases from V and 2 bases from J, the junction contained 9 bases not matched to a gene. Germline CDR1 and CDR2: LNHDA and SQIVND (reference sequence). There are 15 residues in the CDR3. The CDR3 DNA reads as TGTGCCAGTAGCGATCCGGGACAGCTCAACTATGGCTACACCTTC. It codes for CASSDPGQLNYGYTF.

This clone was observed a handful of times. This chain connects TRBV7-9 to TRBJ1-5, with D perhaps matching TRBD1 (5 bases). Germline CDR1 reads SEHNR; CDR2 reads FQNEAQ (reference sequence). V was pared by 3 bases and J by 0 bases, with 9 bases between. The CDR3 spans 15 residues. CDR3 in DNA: TGTGCCAGCAGCTTGGGGGTCGGTAGCAATCAGCCCCAGCATTTT. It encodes CASSLGVGSNQPQHF.

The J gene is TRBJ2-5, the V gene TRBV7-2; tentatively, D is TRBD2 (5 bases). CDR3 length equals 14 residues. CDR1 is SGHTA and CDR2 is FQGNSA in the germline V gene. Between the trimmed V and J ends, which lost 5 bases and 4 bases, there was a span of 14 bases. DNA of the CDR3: TGTGCCAGCAGCCCTACGGGGAACTCAGAGACCCAGTACTTC. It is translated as CASSPTGNSETQYF.

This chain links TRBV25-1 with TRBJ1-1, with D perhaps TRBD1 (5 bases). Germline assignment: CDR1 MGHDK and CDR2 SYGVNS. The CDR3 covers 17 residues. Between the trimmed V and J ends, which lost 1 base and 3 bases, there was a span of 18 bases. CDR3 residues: CASSELSGPNVYTEAFF. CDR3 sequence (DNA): TGTGCCAGCAGTGAATTGTCAGGGCCGAACGTATACACTGAAGCTTTCTTT.

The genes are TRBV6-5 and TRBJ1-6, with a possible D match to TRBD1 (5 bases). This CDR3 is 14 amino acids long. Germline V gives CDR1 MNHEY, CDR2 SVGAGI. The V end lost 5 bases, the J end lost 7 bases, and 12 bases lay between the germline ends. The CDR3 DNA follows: TGTGCCAGCAGTAGGGACGCCCAAAATTCACCCCTCCACTTT. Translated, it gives CASSRDAQNSPLHF.

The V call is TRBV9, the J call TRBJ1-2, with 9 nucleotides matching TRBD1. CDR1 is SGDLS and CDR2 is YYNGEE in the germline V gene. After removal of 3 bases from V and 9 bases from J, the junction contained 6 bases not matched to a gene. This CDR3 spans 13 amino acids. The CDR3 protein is CASSAGTGNSYTF. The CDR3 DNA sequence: TGTGCCAGCAGCGCAGGGACAGGGAATAGCTACACCTTC.

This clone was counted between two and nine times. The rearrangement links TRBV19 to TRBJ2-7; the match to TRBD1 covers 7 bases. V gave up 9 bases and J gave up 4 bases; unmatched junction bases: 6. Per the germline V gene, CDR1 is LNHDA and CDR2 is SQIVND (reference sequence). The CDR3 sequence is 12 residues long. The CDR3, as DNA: TGTGCCAGCGCTACAGGGGCGTACGAGCAGTACTTC. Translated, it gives CASATGAYEQYF.

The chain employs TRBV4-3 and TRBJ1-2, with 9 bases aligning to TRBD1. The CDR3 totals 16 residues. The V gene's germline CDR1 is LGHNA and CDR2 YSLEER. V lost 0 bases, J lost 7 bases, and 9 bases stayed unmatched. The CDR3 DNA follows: TGCGCCAGCAGCCAAGATTCGGGACAGGGCTTTAGTGGCTACACCTTC. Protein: CASSQDSGQGFSGYTF.

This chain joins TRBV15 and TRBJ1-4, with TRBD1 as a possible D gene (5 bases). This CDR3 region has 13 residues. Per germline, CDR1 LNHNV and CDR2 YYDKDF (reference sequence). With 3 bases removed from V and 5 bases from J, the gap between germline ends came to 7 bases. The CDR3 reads CATSRGTNEKLFF. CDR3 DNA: TGTGCCACCAGCAGGGGGACCAATGAAAAACTGTTTTTT.

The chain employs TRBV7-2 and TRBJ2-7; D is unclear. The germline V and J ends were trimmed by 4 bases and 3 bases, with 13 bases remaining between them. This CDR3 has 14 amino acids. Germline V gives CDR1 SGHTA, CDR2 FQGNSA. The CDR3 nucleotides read TGTGCCAGCAGCTCCTCCCTAGGCATCTACGAGCAGTACTTC. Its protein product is CASSSSLGIYEQYF.

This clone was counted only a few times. Here the CDR3 DNA reads TGTGCCAGCAGCTTAGTGCTTGGGGGGGGCTACGAGCAGTTCTTC. It is translated as CASSLVLGGGYEQFF. The genes are TRBV7-2 and TRBJ2-1, with D possibly being TRBD2 (7 bases). Germline CDR1 reads SGHTA; CDR2 reads FQGNSA. This CDR3 has 15 residues. The V gene lost 1 base and the J gene lost 10 bases, with 17 bases spanning the gap. Together with reference TRBV7-2 and TRBJ2-1, the CDR3 gives the full variable domain: GAGVSQSPSNKVTEKGKDVELRCDPISGHTALYWYRQSLGQGLEFLIYFQGNSAPDKSGLPSDRFSAERTGGSVSTLTIQRTQQEDSAVYLCASSLVLGGGYEQFFGPGTRLTVL.

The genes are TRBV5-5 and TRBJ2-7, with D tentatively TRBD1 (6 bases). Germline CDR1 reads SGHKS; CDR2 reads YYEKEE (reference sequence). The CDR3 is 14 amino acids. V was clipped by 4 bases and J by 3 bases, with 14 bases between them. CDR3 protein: CASSLMDSSYEQYF. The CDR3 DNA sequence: TGTGCCAGCAGCCTTATGGACAGCAGCTACGAGCAGTACTTC.

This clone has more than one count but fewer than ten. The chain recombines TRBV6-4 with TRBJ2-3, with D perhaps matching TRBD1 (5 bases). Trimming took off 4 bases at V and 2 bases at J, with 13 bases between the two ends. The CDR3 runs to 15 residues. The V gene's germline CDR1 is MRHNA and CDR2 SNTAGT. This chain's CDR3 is CASSAHRSLTDTQYF. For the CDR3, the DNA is TGTGCCAGCAGTGCGCACAGGAGCCTCACAGATACGCAGTATTTT.

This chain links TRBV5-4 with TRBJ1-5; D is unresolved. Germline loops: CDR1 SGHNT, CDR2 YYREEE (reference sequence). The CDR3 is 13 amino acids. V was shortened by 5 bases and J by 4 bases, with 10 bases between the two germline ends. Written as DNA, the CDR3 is TGTGCCAGCAGTAGGGAGAGGAATCAGCCCCAGCATTTT. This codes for CASSRERNQPQHF.

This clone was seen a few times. The CDR3 region has the DNA TGTGCCAGCAGCGCGGGACAAGAAGTAGGGACCCAGTACTTC. Its translation: CASSAGQEVGTQYF. This rearrangement joins TRBV7-6 to TRBJ2-5; possibly TRBD1 or TRBD2 for D (6 bases each). The germline CDR1 and CDR2 sequences are SGHVS and FNYEAQ. The CDR3 spans 14 residues. V was shortened by 5 bases and J by 7 bases, with 17 bases between the two germline ends.

CDR3 residues: CASSQFTPVKGEKLFF. For the CDR3, the DNA is TGCGCCAGCAGCCAATTCACCCCGGTGAAAGGTGAAAAACTGTTTTTT. The chain is built from TRBV4-3 and TRBJ1-4; D is unclear. Germline assignment: CDR1 LGHNA and CDR2 YSLEER. The CDR3 sequence is 16 residues long. Trimming pared 2 bases from V and 7 bases from J, leaving 17 bases between.